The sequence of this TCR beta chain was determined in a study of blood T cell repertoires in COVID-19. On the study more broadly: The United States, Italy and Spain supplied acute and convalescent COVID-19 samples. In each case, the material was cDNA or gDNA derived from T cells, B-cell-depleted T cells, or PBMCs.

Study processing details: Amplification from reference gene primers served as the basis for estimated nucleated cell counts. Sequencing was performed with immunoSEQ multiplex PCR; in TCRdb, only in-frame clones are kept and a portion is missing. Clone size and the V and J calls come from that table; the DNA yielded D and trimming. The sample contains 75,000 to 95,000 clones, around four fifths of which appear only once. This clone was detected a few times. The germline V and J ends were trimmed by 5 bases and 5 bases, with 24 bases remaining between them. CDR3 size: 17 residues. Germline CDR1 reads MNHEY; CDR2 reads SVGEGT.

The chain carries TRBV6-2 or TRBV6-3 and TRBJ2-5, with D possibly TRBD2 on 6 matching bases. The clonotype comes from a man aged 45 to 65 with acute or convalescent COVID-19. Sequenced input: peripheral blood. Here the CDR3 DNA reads TGTGCCAGCAGTCCAATCCGGGGAAGCGGGTTGGGGGAGACCCAGTACTTC. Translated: CASSPIRGSGLGETQYF.